This T cell receptor (beta chain) was profiled in a study of beta chain features in type 1 diabetes. Study in general: No patient-donor differences in age, gender, total cells or subset yield.

General observations from the study: A potential influence of HLA type upon TCRB rearrangement remained unresolved herein. Type 1 diabetes patients had TCRB CDR3s that were shorter (moderately but significantly so) in all four CD4+ subsets.

Purity exceeded 98% in all sorted populations. This clone was seen a handful of times. Its antigen remains unknown. The length of the CDR3 is 12 residues. Trimming took off 5 bases at V and 6 bases at J, with 11 bases between the two ends. Germline values: CDR1 MRHNA, CDR2 SNTAGT. All of the isolated RNA was reverse transcribed, so expressed TCRB transcripts were sequenced. Approximately 3.6 million reads, on average, came from each naive, central memory and regulatory T cell sample. The method was immunoSEQ multiplex PCR; TCRdb's version includes in-frame clones alone and lacks a portion of them. The repertoire holds a few hundred thousand clones, with 8% to 10% as singletons.

Sequenced material: central memory CD4+ T cells from blood. The genes are TRBV6-4 and TRBJ2-7; D not certain. The sequence derives from a man under 40 with type 1 diabetes. The CDR3 DNA reads TGTGCCAGCAGTTCGTTGTCTGGCGAGCAGTACTTC. It yields the protein CASSSLSGEQYF.